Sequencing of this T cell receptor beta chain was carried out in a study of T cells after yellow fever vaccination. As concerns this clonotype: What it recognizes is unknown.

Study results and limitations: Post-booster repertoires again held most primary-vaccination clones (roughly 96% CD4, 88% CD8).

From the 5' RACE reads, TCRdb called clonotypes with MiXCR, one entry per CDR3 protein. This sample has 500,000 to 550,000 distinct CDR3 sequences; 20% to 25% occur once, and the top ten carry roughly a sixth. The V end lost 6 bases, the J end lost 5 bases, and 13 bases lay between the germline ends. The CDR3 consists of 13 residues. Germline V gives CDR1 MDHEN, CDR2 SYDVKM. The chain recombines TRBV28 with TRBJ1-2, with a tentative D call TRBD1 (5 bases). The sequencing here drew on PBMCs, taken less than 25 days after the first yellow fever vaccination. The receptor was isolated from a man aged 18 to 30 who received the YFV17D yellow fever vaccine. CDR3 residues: CASSPIGGYGYTF. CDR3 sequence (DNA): TGTGCCAGCAGCCCTATCGGGGGGTATGGCTACACCTTC.